The next 9 T cell receptor beta chains were all read from a single sample in a study of T cell responses to AZD1222 COVID-19 vaccine. The assay was immunoSEQ multiplex PCR, and TCRdb's table has in-frame clones only and misses some. This table holds 150,000 to 200,000 clones, approximately 93% found once. The input for sequencing was peripheral blood, taken 28 days after the second AZD1222 dose. These receptors originate from an adult who received the AZD1222 COVID-19 vaccine.

This sequence joins TRBV25-1 and TRBJ1-4; D uncertain. CDR1 is MGHDK, CDR2 SYGVNS, per germline. CDR3 length: 13 amino acids. Trimming removed 3 bases from V and 8 bases from J, with 10 bases in between. The CDR3: CASSEGPREKLFF. The CDR3 DNA is TGTGCCAGCAGTGAGGGCCCGCGAGAAAAACTGTTTTTT.

The J gene is TRBJ2-2, the V gene TRBV6-5; D gene uncertain. Trimming removed 6 bases from V and 2 bases from J, with 7 bases in between. The CDR3 covers 13 residues. CDR1 and CDR2 (germline): MNHEY, SVGAGI. The CDR3 is CASSPSNTGELFF. The DNA for the CDR3 is TGTGCCAGCAGCCCCTCCAACACCGGGGAGCTGTTTTTT.

The V gene is TRBV4-2, the J gene TRBJ1-4; 9 nucleotides agree with TRBD1. The CDR3 is made up of 17 amino acids. Germline V gene lookup returns CDR1 LGHNA and CDR2 YNFKEQ. Trimming at V came to 0 bases and at J to 3 bases, leaving 5 bases not matched to a gene. The CDR3: CASSQEGQGWANEKLFF. CDR3 bases: TGTGCCAGCAGCCAAGAGGGACAGGGATGGGCTAATGAAAAACTGTTTTTT.

The chain is built from TRBV28 and TRBJ2-1; D is ambiguous. Germline lookup yields CDR1 MDHEN and CDR2 SYDVKM. V was shortened by 2 bases and J by 2 bases, with 4 bases between the two germline ends. The CDR3 has 13 residues. This chain's CDR3 is CASSLETYNEQFF. CDR3 coding DNA: TGTGCCAGCAGTTTAGAGACCTACAATGAGCAGTTCTTC. Drawing the rest from reference TRBV28 and TRBJ2-1, the complete variable domain is DVKVTQSSRYLVKRTGEKVFLECVQDMDHENMFWYRQDPGLGLRLIYFSYDVKMKEKGDIPEGYSVSREKKERFSLILESASTNQTSMYLCASSLETYNEQFFGPGTRLTVL.

This chain links TRBV28 with TRBJ1-2; D might be TRBD1 (5 bases). Germline V gives CDR1 MDHEN, CDR2 SYDVKM. This CDR3 is built from 13 residues. Trimming left V 2 bases short and J 4 bases short, with 8 bases between. Written as DNA, the CDR3 is TGTGCCAGCAGTTTAGGGACCTTCTATGGCTACACCTTC. Protein product: CASSLGTFYGYTF.

The V and J genes are TRBV4-3 and TRBJ2-4; D is possibly TRBD2 (6 bases). This CDR3 contains 18 residues. Per germline, CDR1 LGHNA and CDR2 YSLEER. Trimming removed 0 bases from V and 0 bases from J, with 15 bases in between. The DNA for the CDR3 is TGCGCCAGCAGCCAAGAGGCGCGGGGAAAGCAAGCCAAAAACATTCAGTACTTC. Residues: CASSQEARGKQAKNIQYF.

The chain recombines TRBV19 with TRBJ1-5, with D possibly being TRBD1 (5 bases). The germline CDR1 and CDR2 sequences are LNHDA and SQIVND (reference sequence). V shed 6 bases and J shed 4 bases, with 19 bases lying between them. This CDR3 is built from 16 residues. This chain's CDR3 is CASRIGGGVANQPQHF. The CDR3 DNA reads TGTGCCAGTAGGATCGGGGGAGGTGTAGCAAATCAGCCCCAGCATTTT.

The V and J genes are TRBV3-1 (or the pseudogene TRBV3-2) and TRBJ2-7; D perhaps matches TRBD1 (5 bases). Trimming cost V 5 bases and J 5 bases, with 10 bases left between them. The CDR3 loop spans 12 amino acids. Germline V gene lookup returns CDR1 LGHDT and CDR2 YNNKEL (reference sequence). CDR3 sequence (DNA): TGTGCCAGCAGCAGACGACAGAACGAGCAGTACTTC. Its protein is CASSRRQNEQYF.

The CDR3 nucleotides read TGCAGCGCTCTGACAGACTATAATTCACCCCTCCACTTT. Protein sequence: CSALTDYNSPLHF. The rearrangement uses TRBV29-1 and TRBJ1-6; TRBD1 is a possible D gene (5 bases). V was pared by 7 bases and J by 3 bases, with 10 bases between. Per germline, CDR1 SQVTM and CDR2 ANQGSEA. This CDR3 region has 13 residues.